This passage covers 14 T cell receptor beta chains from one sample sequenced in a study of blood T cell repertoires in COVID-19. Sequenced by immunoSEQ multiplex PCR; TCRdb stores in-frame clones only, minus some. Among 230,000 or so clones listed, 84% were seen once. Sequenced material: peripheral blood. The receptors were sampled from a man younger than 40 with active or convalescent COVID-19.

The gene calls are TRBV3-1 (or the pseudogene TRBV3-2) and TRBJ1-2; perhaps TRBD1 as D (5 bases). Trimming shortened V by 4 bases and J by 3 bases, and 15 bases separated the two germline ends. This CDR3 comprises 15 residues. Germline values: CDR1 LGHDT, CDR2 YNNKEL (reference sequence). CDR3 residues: CASSRKAGDDYGYTF. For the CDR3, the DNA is TGTGCCAGCAGCCGAAAAGCGGGGGATGACTATGGCTACACCTTC.

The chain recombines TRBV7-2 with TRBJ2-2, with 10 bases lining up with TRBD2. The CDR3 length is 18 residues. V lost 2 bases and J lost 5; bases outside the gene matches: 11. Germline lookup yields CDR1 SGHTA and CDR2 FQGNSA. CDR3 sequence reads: CASSLHPPSGSRTGELFF. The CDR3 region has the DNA TGTGCCAGCAGCTTACACCCACCTAGCGGGAGTAGAACCGGGGAGCTGTTTTTT.

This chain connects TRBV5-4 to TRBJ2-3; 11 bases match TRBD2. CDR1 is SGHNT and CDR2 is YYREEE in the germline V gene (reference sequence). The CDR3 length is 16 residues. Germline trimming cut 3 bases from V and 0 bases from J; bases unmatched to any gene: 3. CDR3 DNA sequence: TGTGCCAGCAGCTGGGGGACTAGCGGTAGCACAGATACGCAGTATTTT. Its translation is CASSWGTSGSTDTQYF. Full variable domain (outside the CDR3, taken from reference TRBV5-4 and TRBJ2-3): ETGVTQSPTHLIKTRGQQVTLRCSSQSGHNTVSWYQQALGQGPQFIFQYYREEENGRGNFPPRFSGLQFPNYSSELNVNALELDDSALYLCASSWGTSGSTDTQYFGPGTRLTVL.

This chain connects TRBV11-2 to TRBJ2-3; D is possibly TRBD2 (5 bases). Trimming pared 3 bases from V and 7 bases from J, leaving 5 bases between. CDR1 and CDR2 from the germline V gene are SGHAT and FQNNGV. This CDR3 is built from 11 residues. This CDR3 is CASSFGNTQYF. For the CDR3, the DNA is TGTGCCAGCAGCTTCGGGAATACGCAGTATTTT.

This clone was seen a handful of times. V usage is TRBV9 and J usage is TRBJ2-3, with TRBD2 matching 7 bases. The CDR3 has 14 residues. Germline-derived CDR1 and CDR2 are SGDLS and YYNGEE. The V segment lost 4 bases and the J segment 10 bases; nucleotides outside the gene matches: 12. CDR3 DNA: TGTGCCAGCAGCCAAGCGGGATTGGGGACGGCGCAGTATTTT. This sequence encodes CASSQAGLGTAQYF.

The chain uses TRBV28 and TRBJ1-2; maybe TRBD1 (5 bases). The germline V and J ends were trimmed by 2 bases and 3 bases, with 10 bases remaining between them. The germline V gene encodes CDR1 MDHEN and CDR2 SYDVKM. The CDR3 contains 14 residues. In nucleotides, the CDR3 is TGTGCCAGCAGTTTAGAAGCGGGGCACTATGGCTACACCTTC. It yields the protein CASSLEAGHYGYTF.

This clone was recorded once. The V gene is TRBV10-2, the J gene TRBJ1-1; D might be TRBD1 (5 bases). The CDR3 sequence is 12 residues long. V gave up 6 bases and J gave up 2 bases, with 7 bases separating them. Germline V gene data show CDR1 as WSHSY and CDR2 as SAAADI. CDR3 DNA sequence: TGCGCCAGCAGGCAGGGTAACACTGAAGCTTTCTTT. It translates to CASRQGNTEAFF.

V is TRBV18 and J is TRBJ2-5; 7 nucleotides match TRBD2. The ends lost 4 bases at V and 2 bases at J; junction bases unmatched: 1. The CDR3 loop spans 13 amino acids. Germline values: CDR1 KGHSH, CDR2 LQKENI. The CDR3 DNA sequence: TGTGCCAGCTCACGCGGGAGACAAGAGACCCAGTACTTC. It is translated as CASSRGRQETQYF.

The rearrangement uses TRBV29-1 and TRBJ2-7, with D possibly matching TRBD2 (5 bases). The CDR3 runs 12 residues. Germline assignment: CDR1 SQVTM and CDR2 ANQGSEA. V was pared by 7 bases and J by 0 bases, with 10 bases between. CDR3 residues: CSAQTNSYEQYF. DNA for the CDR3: TGCAGCGCTCAGACTAACTCCTACGAGCAGTACTTC.

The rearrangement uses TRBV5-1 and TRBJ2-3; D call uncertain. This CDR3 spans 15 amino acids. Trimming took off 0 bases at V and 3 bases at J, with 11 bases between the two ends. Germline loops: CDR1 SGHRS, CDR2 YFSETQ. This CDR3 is CASSLATPVTDTQYF. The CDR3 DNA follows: TGCGCCAGCAGCTTGGCGACACCGGTTACAGATACGCAGTATTTT.

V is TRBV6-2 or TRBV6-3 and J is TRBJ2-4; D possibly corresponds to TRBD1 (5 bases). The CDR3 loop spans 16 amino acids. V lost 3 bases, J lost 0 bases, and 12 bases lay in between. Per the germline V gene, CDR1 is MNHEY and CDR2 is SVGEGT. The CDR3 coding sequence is TGTGCCAGCAGTTATGGGGCCAGACTAGCCAAAAACATTCAGTACTTC. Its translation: CASSYGARLAKNIQYF.

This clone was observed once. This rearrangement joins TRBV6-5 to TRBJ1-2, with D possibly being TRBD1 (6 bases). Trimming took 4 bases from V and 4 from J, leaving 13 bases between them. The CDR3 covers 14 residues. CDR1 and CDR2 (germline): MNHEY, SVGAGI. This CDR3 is CASSSKQGTYGYTF. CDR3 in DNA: TGTGCCAGCAGTTCGAAACAGGGAACCTATGGCTACACCTTC.

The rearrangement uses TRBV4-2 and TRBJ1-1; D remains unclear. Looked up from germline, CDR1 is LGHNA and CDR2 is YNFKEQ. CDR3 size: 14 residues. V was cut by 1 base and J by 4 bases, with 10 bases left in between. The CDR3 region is CASSQGVGITEAFF. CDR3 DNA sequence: TGTGCCAGCAGCCAAGGGGTGGGCATCACTGAAGCTTTCTTT.

CDR3 sequence (DNA): TGTGCCAGCAGCCAAGAATCCCCAGGGGGTGAGCAGTACTTC. It yields the protein CASSQESPGGEQYF. The chain carries TRBV4-2 and TRBJ2-7; 7 bases line up with TRBD1. Unmatched junction bases numbered 6, after V lost 0 bases and J lost 7 bases. CDR3 length: 14 amino acids. The germline CDR1 and CDR2 sequences are LGHNA and YNFKEQ.